Described below is a single TCR beta chain sequence and its context. This clonotype was seen ten or more times. What antigen it recognizes has not been identified. Base qualities are not provided; no much larger clone lies one nucleotide away. This sample is drawn from a study of T cell repertoires in cytomegalovirus infection (dated by TCRdb to between 2017 and 2020). Context from the whole study: Alongside well-studied HLA-B-restricted epitopes, the peptide stimulations were aimed at recently identified HLA-C-restricted CMV epitopes, whose presentation resists viral immunomodulation. Donor HLA type was relevant to the analysis, because carriage of CMV infection together with the matching HLA type was indicated by public TCR beta signatures. Summary of the overall study and its limitations: In both this cohort and an independent roughly 330-donor cohort, the cumulative frequency of public TCR beta family members distinguished carriers of CMV infection plus the relevant HLA type. The ex vivo response was dominated by HLA-C-restricted CMV-specific TCR beta clonotypes, which also provided the single most frequent clonotype in two of eight donors.

The CDR3 contains 15 residues, cysteine and phenylalanine counted. The only DNA kept is the CDR3, 45 bases in frame from the first base. Relative to germline, V is missing 1 base and J is missing 9 bases, with 8 bases of the junction outside any gene match. CDR1 SGHTA and CDR2 FQGNSA were looked up in the germline V gene. The sequencing machine was an Illumina HiSeq 1500. The public reads were reanalyzed by TCRdb: fastp trimming at Q25, MiXCR alignment, in-frame beta chains only. Records with the same CDR3 protein are collapsed into one entry carrying the most frequent genes and DNA. This sample lists about 340,000 distinct CDR3 sequences; about 29% were detected once. The top ten constitute about 20% of the sample. Taken with the paper, the label for treatment or condition translates to: in vitro stimulation with specific CMV peptide epitopes to enrich CMV-specific T cells.

The input for sequencing was cultured PBMCs, taken from culture after CMV antigen stimulation. The chain is made from TRBV7-2 and TRBJ2-1, with 8 bases aligning to TRBD1. The sequence came from a human donor in good health (CMV status not recorded). Some clones in this sample may be carry-over from other donors' samples. CDR3 reads: CASSLGGRTGREQFF. The bases read TGTGCCAGCAGCTTAGGGGGTAGGACAGGGCGTGAGCAGTTCTTC.